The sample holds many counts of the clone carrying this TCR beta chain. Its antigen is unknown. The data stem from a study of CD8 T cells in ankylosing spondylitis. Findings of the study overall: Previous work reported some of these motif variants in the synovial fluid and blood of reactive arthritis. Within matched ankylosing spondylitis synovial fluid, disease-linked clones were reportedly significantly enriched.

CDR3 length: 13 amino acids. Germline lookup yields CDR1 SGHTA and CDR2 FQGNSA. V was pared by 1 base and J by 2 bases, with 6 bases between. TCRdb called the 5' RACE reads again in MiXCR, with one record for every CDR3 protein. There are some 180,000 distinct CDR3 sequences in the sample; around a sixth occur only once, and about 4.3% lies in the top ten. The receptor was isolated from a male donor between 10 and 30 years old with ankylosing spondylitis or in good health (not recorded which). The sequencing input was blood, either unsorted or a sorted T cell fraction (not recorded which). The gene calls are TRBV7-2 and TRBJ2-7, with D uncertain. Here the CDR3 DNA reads TGTGCCAGCAGCTTAGAACGCGCCTACGAGCAGTACTTC. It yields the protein CASSLERAYEQYF. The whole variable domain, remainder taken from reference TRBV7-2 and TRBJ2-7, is GAGVSQSPSNKVTEKGKDVELRCDPISGHTALYWYRQSLGQGLEFLIYFQGNSAPDKSGLPSDRFSAERTGGSVSTLTIQRTQQEDSAVYLCASSLERAYEQYFGPGTRLTVT.